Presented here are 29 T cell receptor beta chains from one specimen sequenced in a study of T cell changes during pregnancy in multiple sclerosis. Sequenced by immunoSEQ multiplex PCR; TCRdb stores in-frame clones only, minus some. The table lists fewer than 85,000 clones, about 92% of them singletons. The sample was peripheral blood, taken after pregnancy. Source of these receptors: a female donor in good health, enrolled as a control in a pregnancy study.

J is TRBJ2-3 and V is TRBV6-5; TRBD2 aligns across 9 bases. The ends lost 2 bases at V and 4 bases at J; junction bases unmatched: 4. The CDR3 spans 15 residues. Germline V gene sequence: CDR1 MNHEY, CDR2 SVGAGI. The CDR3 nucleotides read TGTGCCAGCAGTTACGCGGGGGGGCCGTCAGATACGCAGTATTTT. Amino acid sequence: CASSYAGGPSDTQYF.

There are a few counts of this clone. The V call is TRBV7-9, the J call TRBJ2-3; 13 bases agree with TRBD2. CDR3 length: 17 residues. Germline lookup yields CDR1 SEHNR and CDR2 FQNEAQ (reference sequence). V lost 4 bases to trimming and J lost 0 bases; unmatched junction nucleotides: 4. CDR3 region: CASSWTSGGPSTDTQYF. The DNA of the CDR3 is TGTGCCAGCAGCTGGACTAGCGGGGGTCCAAGCACAGATACGCAGTATTTT. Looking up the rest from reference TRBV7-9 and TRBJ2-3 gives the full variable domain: DTGVSQNPRHKITKRGQNVTFRCDPISEHNRLYWYRQTLGQGPEFLTYFQNEAQLEKSRLLSDRFSAERPKGSFSTLEIQRTEQGDSAMYLCASSWTSGGPSTDTQYFGPGTRLTVL.

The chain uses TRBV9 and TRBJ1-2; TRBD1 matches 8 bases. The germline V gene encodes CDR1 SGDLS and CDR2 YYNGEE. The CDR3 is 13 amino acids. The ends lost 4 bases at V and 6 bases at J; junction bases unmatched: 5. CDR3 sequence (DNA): TGTGCCAGCAGCCCCCGGGACAGGAATGGCTACACCTTC. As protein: CASSPRDRNGYTF.

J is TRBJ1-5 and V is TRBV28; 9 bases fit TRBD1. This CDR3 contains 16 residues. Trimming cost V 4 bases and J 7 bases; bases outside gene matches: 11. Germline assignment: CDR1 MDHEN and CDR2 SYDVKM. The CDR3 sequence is CASSSAGTGSGQPQHF. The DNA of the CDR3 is TGTGCCAGCAGTTCAGCCGGGACAGGGTCGGGGCAGCCCCAGCATTTT.

The CDR3 protein is CARANRGWQETQYF. In DNA form, the CDR3 reads TGTGCTAGGGCCAACAGGGGTTGGCAAGAGACCCAGTACTTC. The chain employs TRBV12-5 and TRBJ2-5; 7 nucleotides match TRBD1. The V and J ends lost 9 bases and 2 bases, in that order; junction bases with no gene match: 9. This CDR3 contains 14 residues. Germline lookup yields CDR1 LGHNT and CDR2 FRNRAP.

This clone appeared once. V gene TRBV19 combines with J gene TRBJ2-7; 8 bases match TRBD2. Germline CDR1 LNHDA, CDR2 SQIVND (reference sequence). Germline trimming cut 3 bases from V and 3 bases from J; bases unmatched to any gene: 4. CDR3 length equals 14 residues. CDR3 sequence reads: CASSIWSGSYEQYF. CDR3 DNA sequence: TGTGCCAGTAGTATTTGGAGCGGGAGCTACGAGCAGTACTTC.

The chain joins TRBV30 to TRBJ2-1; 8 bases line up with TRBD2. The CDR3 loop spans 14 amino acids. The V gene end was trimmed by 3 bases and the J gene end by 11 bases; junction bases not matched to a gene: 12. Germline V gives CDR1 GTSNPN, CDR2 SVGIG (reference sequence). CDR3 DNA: TGTGCCTGGAGACTCAGCGGGGGCCCCACGCAGCAGTTCTTC. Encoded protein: CAWRLSGGPTQQFF.

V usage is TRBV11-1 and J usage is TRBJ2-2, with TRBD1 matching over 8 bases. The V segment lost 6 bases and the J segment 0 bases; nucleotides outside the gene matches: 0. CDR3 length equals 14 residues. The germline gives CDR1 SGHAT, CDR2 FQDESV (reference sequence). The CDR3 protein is CASRQGANTGELFF. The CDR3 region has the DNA TGTGCCAGCAGACAGGGGGCGAACACCGGGGAGCTGTTTTTT.

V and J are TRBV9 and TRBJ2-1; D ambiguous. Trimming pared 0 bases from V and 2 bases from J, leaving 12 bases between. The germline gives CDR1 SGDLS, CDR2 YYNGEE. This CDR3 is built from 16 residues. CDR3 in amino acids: CASSVGGSPAYNEQFF. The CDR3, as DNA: TGTGCCAGCAGCGTAGGCGGCAGTCCAGCCTACAATGAGCAGTTCTTC.

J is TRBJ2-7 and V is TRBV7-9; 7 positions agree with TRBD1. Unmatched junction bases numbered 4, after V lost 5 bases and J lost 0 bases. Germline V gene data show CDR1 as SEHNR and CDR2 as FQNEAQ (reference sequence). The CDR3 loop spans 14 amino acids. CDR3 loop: CASSPQGPSYEQYF. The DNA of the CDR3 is TGTGCCAGCAGCCCACAGGGGCCCTCCTACGAGCAGTACTTC.

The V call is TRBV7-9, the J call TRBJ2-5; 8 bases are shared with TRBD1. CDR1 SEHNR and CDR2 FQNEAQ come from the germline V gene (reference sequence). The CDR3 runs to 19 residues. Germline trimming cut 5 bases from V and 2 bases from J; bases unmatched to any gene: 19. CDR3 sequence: CASSARTGFGLVSQETQYF. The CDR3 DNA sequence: TGTGCCAGCAGCGCGCGGACAGGGTTCGGACTCGTCTCGCAAGAGACCCAGTACTTC.

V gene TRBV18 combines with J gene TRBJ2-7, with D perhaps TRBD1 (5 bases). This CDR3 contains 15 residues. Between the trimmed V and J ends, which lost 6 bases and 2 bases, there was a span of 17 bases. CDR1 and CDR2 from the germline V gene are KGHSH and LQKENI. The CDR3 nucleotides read TGTGCCAGCTCGGTGACAGTCTCTCCTACCTACGAGCAGTACTTC. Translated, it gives CASSVTVSPTYEQYF.

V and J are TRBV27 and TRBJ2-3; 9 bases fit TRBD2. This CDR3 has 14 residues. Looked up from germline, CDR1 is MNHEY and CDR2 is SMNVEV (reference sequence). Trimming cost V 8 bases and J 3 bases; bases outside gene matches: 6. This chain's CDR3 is CASRRAGGTDTQYF. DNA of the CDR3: TGTGCCAGCCGCCGAGCGGGAGGAACAGATACGCAGTATTTT.

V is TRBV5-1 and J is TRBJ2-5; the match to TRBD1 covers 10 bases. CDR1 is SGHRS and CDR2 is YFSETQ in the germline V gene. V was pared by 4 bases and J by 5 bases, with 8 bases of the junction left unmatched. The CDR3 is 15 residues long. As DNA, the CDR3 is TGCGCCAGCAGCGGGGGACAGGGGTACGGGGAGACCCAGTACTTC. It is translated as CASSGGQGYGETQYF. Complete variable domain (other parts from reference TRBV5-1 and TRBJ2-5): KAGVTQTPRYLIKTRGQQVTLSCSPISGHRSVSWYQQTPGQGLQFLFEYFSETQRNKGNFPGRFSGRQFSNSRSEMNVSTLELGDSALYLCASSGGQGYGETQYFGPGTRLLVL.

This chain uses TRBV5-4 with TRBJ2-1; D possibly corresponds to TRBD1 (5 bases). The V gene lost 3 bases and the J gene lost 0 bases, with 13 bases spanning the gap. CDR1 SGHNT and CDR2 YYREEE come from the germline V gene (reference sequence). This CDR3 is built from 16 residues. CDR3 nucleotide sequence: TGTGCCAGCAGCTCCCGGTTAGGGGACTCCTACAATGAGCAGTTCTTC. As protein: CASSSRLGDSYNEQFF.

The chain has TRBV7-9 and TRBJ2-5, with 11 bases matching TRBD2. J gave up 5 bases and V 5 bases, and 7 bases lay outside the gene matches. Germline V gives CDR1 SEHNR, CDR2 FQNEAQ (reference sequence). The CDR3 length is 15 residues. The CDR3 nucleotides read TGTGCCAGCAGCCCTCGACTAGCGGGGAGGGAGACCCAGTACTTC. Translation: CASSPRLAGRETQYF.

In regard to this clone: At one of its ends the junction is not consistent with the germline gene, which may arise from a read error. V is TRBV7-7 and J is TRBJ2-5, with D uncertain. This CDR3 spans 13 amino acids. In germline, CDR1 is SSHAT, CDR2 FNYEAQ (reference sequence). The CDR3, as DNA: TGTGCTAGCAGCTTACAGAGGCAAGAGACCCAGTACTTC. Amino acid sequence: CASSLQRQETQYF.

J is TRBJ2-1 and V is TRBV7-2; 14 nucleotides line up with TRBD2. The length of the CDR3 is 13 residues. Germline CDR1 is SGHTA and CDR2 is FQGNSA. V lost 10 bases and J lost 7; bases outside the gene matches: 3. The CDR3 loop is CATGLAGENEQFF. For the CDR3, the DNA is TGTGCCACGGGACTAGCGGGAGAGAATGAGCAGTTCTTC.

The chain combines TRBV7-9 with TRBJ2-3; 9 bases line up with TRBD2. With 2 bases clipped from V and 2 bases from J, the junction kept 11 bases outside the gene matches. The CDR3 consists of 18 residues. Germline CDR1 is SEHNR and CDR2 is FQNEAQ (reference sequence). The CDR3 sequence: CASSLKWRLAGTTDTQYF. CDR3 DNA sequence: TGTGCCAGCAGCTTAAAGTGGCGGCTAGCGGGGACCACAGATACGCAGTATTTT.

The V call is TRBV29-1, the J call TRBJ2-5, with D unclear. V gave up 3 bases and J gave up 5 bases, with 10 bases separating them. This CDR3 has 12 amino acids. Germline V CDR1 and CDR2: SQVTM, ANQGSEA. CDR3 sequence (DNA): TGCAGCGTTGAGGGCCTTGGGGAGACCCAGTACTTC. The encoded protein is CSVEGLGETQYF.

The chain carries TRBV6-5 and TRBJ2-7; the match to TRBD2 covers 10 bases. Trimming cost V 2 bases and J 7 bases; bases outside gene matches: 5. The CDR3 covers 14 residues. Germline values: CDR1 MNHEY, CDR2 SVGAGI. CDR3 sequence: CASSYRTSGLEQYF. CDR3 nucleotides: TGTGCCAGCAGTTACCGGACTAGCGGTTTAGAGCAGTACTTC.

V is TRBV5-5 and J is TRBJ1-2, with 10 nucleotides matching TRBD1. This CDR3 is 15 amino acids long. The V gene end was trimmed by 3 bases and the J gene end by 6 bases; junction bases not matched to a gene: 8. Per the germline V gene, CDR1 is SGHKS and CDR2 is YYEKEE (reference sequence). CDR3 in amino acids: CASSSTGTGANGYTF. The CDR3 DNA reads TGTGCCAGCAGCTCGACCGGGACAGGGGCAAATGGCTACACCTTC. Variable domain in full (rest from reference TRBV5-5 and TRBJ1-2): DAGVTQSPTHLIKTRGQQVTLRCSPISGHKSVSWYQQVLGQGPQFIFQYYEKEERGRGNFPDRFSARQFPNYSSELNVNALLLGDSALYLCASSSTGTGANGYTFGSGTRLTVV.

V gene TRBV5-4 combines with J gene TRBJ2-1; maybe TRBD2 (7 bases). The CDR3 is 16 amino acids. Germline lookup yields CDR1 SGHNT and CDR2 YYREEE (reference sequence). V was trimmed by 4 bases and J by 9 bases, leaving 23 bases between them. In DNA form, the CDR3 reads TGTGCCAGCAGCCTACCTTACGGGGGGCTAGGCCCTGAGCAGTTCTTC. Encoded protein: CASSLPYGGLGPEQFF. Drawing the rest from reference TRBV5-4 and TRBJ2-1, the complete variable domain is ETGVTQSPTHLIKTRGQQVTLRCSSQSGHNTVSWYQQALGQGPQFIFQYYREEENGRGNFPPRFSGLQFPNYSSELNVNALELDDSALYLCASSLPYGGLGPEQFFGPGTRLTVL.

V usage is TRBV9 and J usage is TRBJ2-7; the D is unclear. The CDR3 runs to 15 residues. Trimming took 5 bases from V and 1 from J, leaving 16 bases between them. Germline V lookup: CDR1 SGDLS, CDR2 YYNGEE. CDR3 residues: CASSTELHPSYEQYF. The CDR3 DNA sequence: TGTGCCAGCAGTACTGAGCTCCACCCGTCCTACGAGCAGTACTTC. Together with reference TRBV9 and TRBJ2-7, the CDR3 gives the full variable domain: DSGVTQTPKHLITATGQRVTLRCSPRSGDLSVYWYQQSLDQGLQFLIQYYNGEERAKGNILERFSAQQFPDLHSELNLSSLELGDSALYFCASSTELHPSYEQYFGPGTRLTVT.

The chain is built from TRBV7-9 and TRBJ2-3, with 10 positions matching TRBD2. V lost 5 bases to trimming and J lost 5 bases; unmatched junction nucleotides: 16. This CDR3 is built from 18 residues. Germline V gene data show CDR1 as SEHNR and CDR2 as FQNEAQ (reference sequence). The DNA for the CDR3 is TGTGCCAGCAGCCGAACAGGAGTAGCGGGGGGCCTACGAGATACGCAGTATTTT. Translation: CASSRTGVAGGLRDTQYF. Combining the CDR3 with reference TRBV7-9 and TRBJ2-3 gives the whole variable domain DTGVSQNPRHKITKRGQNVTFRCDPISEHNRLYWYRQTLGQGPEFLTYFQNEAQLEKSRLLSDRFSAERPKGSFSTLEIQRTEQGDSAMYLCASSRTGVAGGLRDTQYFGPGTRLTVL.

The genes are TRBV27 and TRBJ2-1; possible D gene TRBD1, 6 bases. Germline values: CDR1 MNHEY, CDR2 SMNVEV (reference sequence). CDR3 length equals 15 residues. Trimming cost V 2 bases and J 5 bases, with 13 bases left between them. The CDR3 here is CASSLETGINNEQFF. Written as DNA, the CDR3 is TGTGCCAGCAGTTTAGAAACAGGGATCAACAATGAGCAGTTCTTC.

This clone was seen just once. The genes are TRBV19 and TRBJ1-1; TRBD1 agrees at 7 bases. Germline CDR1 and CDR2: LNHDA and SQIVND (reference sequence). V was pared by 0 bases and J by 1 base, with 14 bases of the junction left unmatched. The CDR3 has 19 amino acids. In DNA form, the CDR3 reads TGTGCCAGTAGTATAGATTCCGGGACAGCAGCTTTGGGGAACACTGAAGCTTTCTTT. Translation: CASSIDSGTAALGNTEAFF.

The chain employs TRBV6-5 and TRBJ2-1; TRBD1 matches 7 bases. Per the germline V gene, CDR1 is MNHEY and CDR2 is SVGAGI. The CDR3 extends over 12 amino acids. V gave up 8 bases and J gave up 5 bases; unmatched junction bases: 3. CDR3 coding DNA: TGTGCCAGCCGGACAGGCGACAATGAGCAGTTCTTC. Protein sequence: CASRTGDNEQFF.

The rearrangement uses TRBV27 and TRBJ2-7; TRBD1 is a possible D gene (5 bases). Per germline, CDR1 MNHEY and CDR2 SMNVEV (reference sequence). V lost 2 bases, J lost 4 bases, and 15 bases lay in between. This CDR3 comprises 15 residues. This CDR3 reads CASSLEPPGPYEQYF. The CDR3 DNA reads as TGTGCCAGCAGTTTAGAGCCCCCAGGGCCGTACGAGCAGTACTTC.